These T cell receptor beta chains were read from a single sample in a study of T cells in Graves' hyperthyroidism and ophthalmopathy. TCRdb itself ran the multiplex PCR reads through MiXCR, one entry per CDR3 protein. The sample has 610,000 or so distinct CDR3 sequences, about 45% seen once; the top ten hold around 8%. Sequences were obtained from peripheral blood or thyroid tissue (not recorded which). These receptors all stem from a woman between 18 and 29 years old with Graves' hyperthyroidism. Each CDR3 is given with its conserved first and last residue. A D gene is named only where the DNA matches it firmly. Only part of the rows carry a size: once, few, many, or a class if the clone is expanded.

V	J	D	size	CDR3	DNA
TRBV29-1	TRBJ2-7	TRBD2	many	CSAGTSTYEQYF	TGCAGCGCCGGGACTAGCACCTACGAGCAGTACTTC
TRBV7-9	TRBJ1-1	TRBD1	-	CASSSTGGEAFF	TGTGCCAGCAGCTCAACAGGGGGCGAAGCTTTCTTT
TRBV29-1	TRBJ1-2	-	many	CSVEIQNYGYTF	TGCAGCGTTGAGATCCAGAACTATGGCTACACCTTC
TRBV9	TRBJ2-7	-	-	CASSVVSGGAGELYF	TGTGCCAGCAGCGTAGTTAGCGGCGGGGCCGGGGAGCTGTACTTC
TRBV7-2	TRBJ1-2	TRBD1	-	CASSLLLTGAGGYTF	TGTGCCAGCAGCTTACTGCTTACAGGGGCTGGTGGCTACACCTTC
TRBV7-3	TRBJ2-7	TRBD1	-	CASSLKDATPGQPLGSEQYF	TGTGCCAGCAGCTTAAAGGACGCTACTCCGGGACAGCCCCTCGGTAGCGAGCAGTACTTC
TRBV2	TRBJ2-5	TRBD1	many	CASSKGAETQYF	TGTGCCAGCTCTAAGGGGGCCGAGACCCAGTACTTC
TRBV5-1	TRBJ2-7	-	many	CASSLTPGPPQSKQYF	TGCGCCAGCAGCTTGACGCCGGGACCGCCCCAATCCAAGCAGTACTTC
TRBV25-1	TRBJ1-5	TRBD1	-	CASSARTGGPQPQHF	TGTGCCAGCAGTGCCAGGACAGGGGGCCCTCAGCCCCAGCATTTT
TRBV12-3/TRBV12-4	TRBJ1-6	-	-	CASSLRRENSPLHF	TGTGCCAGCAGTTTACGACGGGAGAATTCACCCCTCCACTTT
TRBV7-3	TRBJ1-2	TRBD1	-	CASSLDRGDYEGYTF	TGTGCCAGCAGCTTGGACAGGGGCGATTATGAGGGCTACACCTTC
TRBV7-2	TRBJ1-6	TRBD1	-	CANSTGDSSNSPLHF	TGTGCCAACAGCACCGGGGACAGTTCGAATTCACCCCTCCACTTT
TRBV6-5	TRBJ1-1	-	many	CASSYSAVGTEAFF	TGTGCCAGCAGTTACTCGGCGGTGGGCACTGAAGCTTTCTTT
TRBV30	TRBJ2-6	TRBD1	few	CAARQGAGGANVLTF	TGTGCCGCTAGACAGGGGGCAGGAGGGGCCAACGTCCTGACTTTC
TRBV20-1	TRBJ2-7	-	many	CSAGGQPGDEQYF	TGCAGTGCAGGGGGGCAGCCGGGGGACGAGCAGTACTTC
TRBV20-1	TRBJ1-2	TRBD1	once	CSAKRAQGRDGYTF	TGCAGTGCTAAAAGAGCACAGGGGAGAGATGGCTACACCTTC
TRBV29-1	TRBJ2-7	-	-	CSVDSRGDEQYF	TGCAGCGTTGACTCCAGGGGGGACGAGCAGTACTTC
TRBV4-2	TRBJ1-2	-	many	CASSQERGGYGYTF	TGTGCCAGCAGCCAAGAGAGAGGAGGCTATGGCTACACCTTC
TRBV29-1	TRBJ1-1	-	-	CSVDLTAFF	TGCAGCGTTGACCTGACAGCTTTCTTT
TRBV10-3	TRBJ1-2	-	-	CAISSGQRDYGYTF	TGTGCCATCAGCAGTGGCCAAAGGGACTATGGCTACACCTTC
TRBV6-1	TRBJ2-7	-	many	CASWDPTSYEQYF	TGTGCCAGTTGGGACCCCACCTCCTACGAGCAGTACTTC
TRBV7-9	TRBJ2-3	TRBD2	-	CASSLSQAGVTDTQYF	TGTGCCAGCAGCTTATCCCAAGCGGGAGTCACAGATACGCAGTATTTT
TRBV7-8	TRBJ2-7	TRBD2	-	CASSSGLAGAHEQYF	TGTGCCAGCAGCTCAGGACTAGCGGGAGCACACGAGCAGTACTTC
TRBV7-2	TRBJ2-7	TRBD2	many	CASSSGLAGGRSSYEQYF	TGTGCCAGCAGCTCTGGACTAGCGGGAGGGAGGAGCTCCTACGAGCAGTACTTC
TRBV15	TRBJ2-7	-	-	CAPGGYSYEQYF	TGTGCCCCCGGGGGTTACTCCTACGAGCAGTACTTC
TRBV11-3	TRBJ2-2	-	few	CASTDAGDGGELFF	TGTGCCAGCACCGACGCAGGGGATGGCGGGGAGCTGTTTTTT
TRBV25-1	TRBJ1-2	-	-	CASSVRDTYGYTF	TGTGCCAGCAGTGTGCGGGACACCTATGGCTACACCTTC
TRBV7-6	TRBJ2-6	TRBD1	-	CATKTGAGDNVLTF	TGTGCCACCAAGACAGGGGCTGGGGACAACGTCCTGACTTTC
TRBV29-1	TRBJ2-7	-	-	CSVRGQGTYEQYF	TGCAGCGTCCGCGGGCAGGGGACCTACGAGCAGTACTTC
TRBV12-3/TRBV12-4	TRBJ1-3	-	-	CASTQHGGNTIYF	TGTGCCAGCACCCAACATGGGGGGAACACCATATATTTT
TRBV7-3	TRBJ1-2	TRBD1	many	CASSLGPGGYGYTF	TGTGCCAGCAGCTTAGGGCCAGGGGGCTATGGCTACACCTTC
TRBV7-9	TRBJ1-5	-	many	CASSLGAGSNQPQHF	TGTGCCAGCAGCTTAGGGGCAGGAAGCAATCAGCCCCAGCATTTT
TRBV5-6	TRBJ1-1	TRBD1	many	CASSHPTFDRVTNTEAFF	TGTGCCAGCAGCCACCCGACTTTCGACAGGGTGACGAACACTGAAGCTTTCTTT
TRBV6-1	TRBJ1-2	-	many	CASSVSTSLGYGYTF	TGTGCCAGCAGTGTGTCGACCAGCCTTGGCTATGGCTACACCTTC
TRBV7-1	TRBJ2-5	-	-	CASSTNSGQETQYF	TGTGCCAGCAGCACCAATAGCGGACAAGAGACCCAGTACTTC
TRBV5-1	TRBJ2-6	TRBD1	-	CASRSGTGGHRGAGANVLTF	TGCGCCAGCCGATCCGGGACAGGGGGCCACCGGGGAGCTGGGGCCAACGTCCTGACTTTC
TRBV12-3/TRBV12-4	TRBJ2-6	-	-	CASILVPTF	TGTGCCAGCATCCTTGTCCCGACTTTC
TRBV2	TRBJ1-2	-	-	CASLFEGSLYGYTF	TGTGCCAGCCTTTTTGAGGGCAGCCTGTATGGCTACACCTTC
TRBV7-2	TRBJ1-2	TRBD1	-	CASSQGAGKDGYTF	TGTGCCAGCAGCCAGGGGGCAGGGAAGGATGGCTACACCTTC
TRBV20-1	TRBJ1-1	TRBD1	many	CSARRRGRRAFF	TGCAGTGCCAGAAGGAGGGGGCGTCGAGCTTTCTTT
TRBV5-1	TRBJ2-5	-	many	CASSPGQIQETQYF	TGCGCCAGCAGCCCGGGACAAATACAAGAGACCCAGTACTTC
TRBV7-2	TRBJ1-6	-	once	CASSFSGTVNSPLHF	TGTGCCAGCAGCTTCTCTGGGACGGTTAATTCACCCCTCCACTTT
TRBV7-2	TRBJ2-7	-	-	CASSSRGREPTYEQYF	TGTGCCAGCAGCTCGCGGGGAAGGGAGCCTACCTACGAGCAGTACTTC
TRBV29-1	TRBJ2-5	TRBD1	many	CSMTGGTETQYF	TGCAGCATGACAGGGGGCACAGAGACCCAGTACTTC
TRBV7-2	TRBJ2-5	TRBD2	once	CASSLKGTAGVETQYF	TGTGCCAGCAGCTTAAAAGGAACAGCGGGAGTCGAGACCCAGTACTTC
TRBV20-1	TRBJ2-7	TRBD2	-	CRDLGGTSGIEYEQYF	TGCAGGGACTTGGGGGGAACTAGCGGGATTGAATACGAGCAGTACTTC
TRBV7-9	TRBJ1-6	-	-	CASSLSDRTGGNSPLHF	TGTGCCAGCAGCTTAAGCGACAGAACAGGCGGTAATTCACCCCTCCACTTT
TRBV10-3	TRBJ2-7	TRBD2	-	CAIRTSGTGNYEQYF	TGTGCCATCAGGACTAGCGGGACAGGGAATTACGAGCAGTACTTC
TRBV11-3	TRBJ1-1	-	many	CASSRITEAFF	TGTGCCAGCAGCCGAATAACTGAAGCTTTCTTT
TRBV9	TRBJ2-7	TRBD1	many	CASSLSGQGNLEQYF	TGTGCCAGCAGCCTCAGCGGACAGGGTAATTTGGAGCAGTACTTC
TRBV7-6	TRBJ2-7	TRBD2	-	CASSSGTSGREQYF	TGTGCCAGCAGCTCCGGGACTAGCGGGAGGGAGCAGTACTTC
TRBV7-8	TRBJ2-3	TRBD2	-	CASSTPRLAATDTQYF	TGTGCCAGCAGCACCCCCCGACTAGCGGCCACAGATACGCAGTATTTT
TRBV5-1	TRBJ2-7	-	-	CASSHPAQSYEQYF	TGCGCCAGCAGCCATCCGGCACAGTCCTACGAGCAGTACTTC
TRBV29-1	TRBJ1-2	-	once	CSVETGSTGYTF	TGCAGCGTTGAAACGGGGTCTACTGGCTACACCTTC
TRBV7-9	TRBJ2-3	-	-	CASRGPSDTQYF	TGTGCCAGCAGAGGGCCCTCAGATACGCAGTATTTT
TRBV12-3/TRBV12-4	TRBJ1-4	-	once	CASSHRQVNEKLFF	TGTGCCAGCAGCCACCGACAGGTCAATGAAAAACTGTTTTTT
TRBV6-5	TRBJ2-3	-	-	CASSRGRDAADTQYF	TGTGCCAGCAGTCGGGGGCGGGACGCGGCAGATACGCAGTATTTT
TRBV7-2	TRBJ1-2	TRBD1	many	CASSPGGQGYGYTF	TGTGCCAGCAGCCCGGGGGGACAGGGCTATGGCTACACCTTC
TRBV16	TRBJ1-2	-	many	CASSQATYNYGYTF	TGTGCCAGCAGCCAAGCCACTTATAACTATGGCTACACCTTC
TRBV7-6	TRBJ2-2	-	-	CASSSETGELFF	TGTGCCAGCAGCTCAGAGACAGGGGAGCTGTTTTTT